This T cell receptor beta chain was obtained from a study of blood T cell repertoires in COVID-19. Looking at the study overall: Whether acute or convalescent, the COVID-19 samples came from the United States, Italy and Spain. T cells, B-cell-depleted T cells, or PBMCs provided the cDNA or gDNA that served as material.

This CDR3 comprises 16 residues. V was pared by 1 base and J by 5 bases, with 15 bases between. CDR1 and CDR2 (germline): SGHAT, FQNNGV. Some clones are missing from TCRdb's copy, which holds only in-frame ones; the method was immunoSEQ multiplex PCR. Found here are 25,000 to 35,000 clones, roughly 85% of them singletons; the top ten hold about 26%. The V call is TRBV11-2, the J call TRBJ2-1; a possible D gene is TRBD2 (7 bases). The receptor was derived from a human donor in a cohort sampled during active COVID-19. The specimen was peripheral blood. In DNA, the CDR3 is TGTGCCAGCAGCTTAGGTTGGGGGGGCCAGAACAATGAGCAGTTCTTC. Protein sequence: CASSLGWGGQNNEQFF.